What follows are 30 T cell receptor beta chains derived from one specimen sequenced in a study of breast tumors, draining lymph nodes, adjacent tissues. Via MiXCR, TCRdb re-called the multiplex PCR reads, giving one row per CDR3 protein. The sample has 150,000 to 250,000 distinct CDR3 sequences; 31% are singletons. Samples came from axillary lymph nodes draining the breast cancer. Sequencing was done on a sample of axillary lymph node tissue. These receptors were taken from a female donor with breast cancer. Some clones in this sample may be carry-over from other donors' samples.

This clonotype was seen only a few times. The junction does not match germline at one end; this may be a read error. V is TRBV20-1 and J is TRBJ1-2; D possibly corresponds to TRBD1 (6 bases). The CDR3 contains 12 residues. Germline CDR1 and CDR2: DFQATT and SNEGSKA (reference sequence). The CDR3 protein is CSAGTPGDGSTF. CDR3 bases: TGCAGCGCAGGGACACCAGGCGATGGCTCCACCTTC.

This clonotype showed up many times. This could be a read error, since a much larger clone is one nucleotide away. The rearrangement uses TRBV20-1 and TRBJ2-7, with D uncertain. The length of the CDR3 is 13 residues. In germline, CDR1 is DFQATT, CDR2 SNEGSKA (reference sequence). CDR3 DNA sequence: TGCAGTGCCCCGTCGGGCAGCTCCTACGCGCAGTACTTC. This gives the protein CSAPSGSSYAQYF.

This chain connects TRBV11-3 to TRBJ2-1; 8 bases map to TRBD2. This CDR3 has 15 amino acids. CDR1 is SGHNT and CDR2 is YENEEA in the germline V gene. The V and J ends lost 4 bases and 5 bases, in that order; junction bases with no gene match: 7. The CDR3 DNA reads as TGTGCCAGCAGCTCGGGAGGGGGGGCAAACAATGAGCAGTTCTTC. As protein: CASSSGGGANNEQFF.

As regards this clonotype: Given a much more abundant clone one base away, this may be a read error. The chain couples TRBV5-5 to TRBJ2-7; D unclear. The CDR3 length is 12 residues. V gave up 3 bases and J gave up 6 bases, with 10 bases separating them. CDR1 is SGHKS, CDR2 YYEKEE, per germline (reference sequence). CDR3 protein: CASSSPRSEQYF. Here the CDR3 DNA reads TGTGCCAGCAGCTCGCCCCGATCCGAGCAGTACTTC.

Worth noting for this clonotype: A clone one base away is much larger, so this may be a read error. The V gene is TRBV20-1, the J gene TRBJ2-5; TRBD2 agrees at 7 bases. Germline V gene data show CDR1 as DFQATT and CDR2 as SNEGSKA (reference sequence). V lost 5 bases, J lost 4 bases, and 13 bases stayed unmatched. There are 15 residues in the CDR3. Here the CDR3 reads CSADSGTTIPETQYF. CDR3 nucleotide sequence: TGCAGTGCTGACTCCGGGACTACCATACCAGAGACCCAGTACTTC.

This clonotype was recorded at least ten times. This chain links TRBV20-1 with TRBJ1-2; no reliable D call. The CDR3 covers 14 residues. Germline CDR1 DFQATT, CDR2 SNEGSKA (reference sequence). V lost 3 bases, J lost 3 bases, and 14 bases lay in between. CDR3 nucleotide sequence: TGCAGTGCTAGCTTAAGATGGGAGGACTATGGCTACACCTTC. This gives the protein CSASLRWEDYGYTF.

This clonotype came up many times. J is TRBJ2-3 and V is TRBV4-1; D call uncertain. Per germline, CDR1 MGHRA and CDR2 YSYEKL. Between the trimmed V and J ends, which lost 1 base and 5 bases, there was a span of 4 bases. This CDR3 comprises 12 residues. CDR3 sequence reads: CASSQAGDTQYF. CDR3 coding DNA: TGCGCCAGCAGCCAAGCAGGAGATACGCAGTATTTT.

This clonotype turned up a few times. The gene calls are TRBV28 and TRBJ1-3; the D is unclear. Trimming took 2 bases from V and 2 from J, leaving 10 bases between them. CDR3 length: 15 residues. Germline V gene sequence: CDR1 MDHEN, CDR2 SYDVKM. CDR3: CASSLQSRAGNTIYF. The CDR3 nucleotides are TGTGCCAGCAGTTTACAGTCCCGTGCTGGAAACACCATATATTTT.

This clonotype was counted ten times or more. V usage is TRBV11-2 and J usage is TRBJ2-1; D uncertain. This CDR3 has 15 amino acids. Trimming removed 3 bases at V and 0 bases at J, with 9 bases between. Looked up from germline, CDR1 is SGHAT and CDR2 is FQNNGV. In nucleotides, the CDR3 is TGTGCCAGCAGCTTTCAACCGAGCTCCTACAATGAGCAGTTCTTC. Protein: CASSFQPSSYNEQFF.

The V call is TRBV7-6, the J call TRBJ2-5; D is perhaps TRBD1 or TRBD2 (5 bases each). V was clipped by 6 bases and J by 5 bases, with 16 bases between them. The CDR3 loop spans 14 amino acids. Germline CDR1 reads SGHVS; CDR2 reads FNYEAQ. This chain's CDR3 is CASRGETGSETQYF. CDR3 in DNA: TGTGCCAGCAGGGGGGAGACGGGGAGTGAGACCCAGTACTTC.

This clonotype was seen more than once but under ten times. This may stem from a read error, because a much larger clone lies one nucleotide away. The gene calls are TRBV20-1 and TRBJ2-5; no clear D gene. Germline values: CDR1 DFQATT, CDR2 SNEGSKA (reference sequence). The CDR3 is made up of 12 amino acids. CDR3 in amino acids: CSPSDRSETPYF. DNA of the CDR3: TGCAGTCCCTCAGACCGGAGCGAGACCCCGTACTTC.

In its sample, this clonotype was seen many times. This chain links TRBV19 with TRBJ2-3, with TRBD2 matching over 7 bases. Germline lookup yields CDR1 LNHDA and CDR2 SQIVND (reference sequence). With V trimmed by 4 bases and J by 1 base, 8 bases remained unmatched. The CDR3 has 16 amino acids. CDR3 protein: CASSTLAGVGTDTQYF. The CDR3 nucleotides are TGTGCCAGTAGTACCCTCGCGGGAGTCGGCACAGATACGCAGTATTTT.

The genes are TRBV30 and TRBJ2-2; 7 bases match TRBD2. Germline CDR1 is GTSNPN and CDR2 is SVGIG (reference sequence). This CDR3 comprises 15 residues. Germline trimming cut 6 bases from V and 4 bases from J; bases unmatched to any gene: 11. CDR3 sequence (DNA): TGTGCCTGCCCCGTGAGCGGGAAAGGCACCGGGGAGCTGTTTTTT. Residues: CACPVSGKGTGELFF.

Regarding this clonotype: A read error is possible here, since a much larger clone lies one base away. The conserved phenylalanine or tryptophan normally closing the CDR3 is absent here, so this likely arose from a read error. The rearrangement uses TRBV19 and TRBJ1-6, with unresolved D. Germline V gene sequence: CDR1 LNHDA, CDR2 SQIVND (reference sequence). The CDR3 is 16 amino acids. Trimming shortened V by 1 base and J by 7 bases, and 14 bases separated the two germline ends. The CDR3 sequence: CASSIVGGRANSPLHS. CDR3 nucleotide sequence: TGTGCCAGTAGTATAGTAGGAGGAAGGGCGAATTCACCCCTCCACTCT.

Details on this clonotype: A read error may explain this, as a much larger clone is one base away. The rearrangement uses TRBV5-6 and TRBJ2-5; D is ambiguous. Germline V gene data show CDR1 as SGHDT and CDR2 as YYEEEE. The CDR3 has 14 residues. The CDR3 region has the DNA TGCGCCAGCAGCTTGGATAGCCCCAAAGAGACCCAGTACTTC. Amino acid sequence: CASSLDSPKETQYF.

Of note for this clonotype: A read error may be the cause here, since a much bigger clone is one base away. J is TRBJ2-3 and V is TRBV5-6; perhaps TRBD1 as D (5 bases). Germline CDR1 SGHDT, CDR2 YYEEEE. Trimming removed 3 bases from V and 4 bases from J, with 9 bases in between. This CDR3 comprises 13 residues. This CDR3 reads CASSSRAADTQYF. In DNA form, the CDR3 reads TGTGCCAGCAGCTCCAGGGCAGCAGATACGCAGTATTTT.

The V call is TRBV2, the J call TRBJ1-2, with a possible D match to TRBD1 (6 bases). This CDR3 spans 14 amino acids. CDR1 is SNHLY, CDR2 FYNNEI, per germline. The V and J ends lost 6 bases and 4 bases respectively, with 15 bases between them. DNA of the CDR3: TGTGCCAGCAGGGCCGGGACAAACTCCTATGGCTACACCTTC. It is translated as CASRAGTNSYGYTF.

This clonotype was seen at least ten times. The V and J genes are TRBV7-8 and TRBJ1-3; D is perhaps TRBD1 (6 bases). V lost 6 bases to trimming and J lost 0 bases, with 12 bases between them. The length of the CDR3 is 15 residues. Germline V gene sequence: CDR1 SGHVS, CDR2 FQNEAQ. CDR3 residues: CASSSGQNSGNTIYF. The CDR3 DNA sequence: TGTGCCAGCAGTTCAGGACAGAACTCTGGAAACACCATATATTTT. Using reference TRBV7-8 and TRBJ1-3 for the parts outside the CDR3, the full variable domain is GAGVSQSPRYKVAKRGQDVALRCDPISGHVSLFWYQQALGQGPEFLTYFQNEAQLDKSGLPSDRFFAERPEGSVSTLKIQRTQQEDSAVYLCASSSGQNSGNTIYFGEGSWLTVV.

The CDR3 loop reads CASSEDAEGVKLFF. CDR3 nucleotides: TGTGCCAGCAGTGAAGACGCGGAGGGGGTAAAACTGTTTTTT. The chain carries TRBV2 and TRBJ1-4; D might be TRBD1 (6 bases). This CDR3 is 14 amino acids long. Looked up from germline, CDR1 is SNHLY and CDR2 is FYNNEI. V was shortened by 1 base and J by 10 bases, with 13 bases between the two germline ends.

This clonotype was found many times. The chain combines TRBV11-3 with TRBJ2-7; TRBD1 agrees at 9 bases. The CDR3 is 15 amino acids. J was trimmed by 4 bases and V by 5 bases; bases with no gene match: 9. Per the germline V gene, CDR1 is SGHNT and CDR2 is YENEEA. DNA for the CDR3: TGTGCCAGCAGCCCCCGACAGGGGGTAGGATACGAGCAGTACTTC. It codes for CASSPRQGVGYEQYF.

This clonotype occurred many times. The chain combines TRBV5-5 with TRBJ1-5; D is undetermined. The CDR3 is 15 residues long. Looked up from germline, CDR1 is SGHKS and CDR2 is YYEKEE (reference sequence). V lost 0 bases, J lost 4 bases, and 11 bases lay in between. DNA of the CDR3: TGTGCCAGCAGCTTGGGTCGAACTGAAAATCAGCCCCAGCATTTT. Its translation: CASSLGRTENQPQHF.

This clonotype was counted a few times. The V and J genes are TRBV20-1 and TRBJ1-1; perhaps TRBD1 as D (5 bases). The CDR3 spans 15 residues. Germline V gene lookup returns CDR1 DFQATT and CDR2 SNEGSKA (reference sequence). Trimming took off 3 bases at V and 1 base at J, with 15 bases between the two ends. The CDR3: CSARLQGRGNTEAFF. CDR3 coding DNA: TGCAGTGCTAGGCTTCAGGGTCGGGGGAACACTGAAGCTTTCTTT.

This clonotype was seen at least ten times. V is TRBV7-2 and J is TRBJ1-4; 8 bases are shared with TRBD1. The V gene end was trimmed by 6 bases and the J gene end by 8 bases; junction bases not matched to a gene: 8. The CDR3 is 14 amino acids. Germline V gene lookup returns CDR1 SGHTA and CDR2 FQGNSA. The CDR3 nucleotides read TGTGCCAGCAGGTCGGACAGGGCAGAGGAAAAACTGTTTTTT. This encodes CASRSDRAEEKLFF.

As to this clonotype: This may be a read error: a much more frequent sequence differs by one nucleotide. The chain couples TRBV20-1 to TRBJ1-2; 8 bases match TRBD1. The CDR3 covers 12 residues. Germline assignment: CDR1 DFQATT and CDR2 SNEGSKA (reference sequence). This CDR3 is CSALGTGYGSTF. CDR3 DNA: TGCAGTGCTCTTGGGACAGGCTATGGCTCCACCTTC.

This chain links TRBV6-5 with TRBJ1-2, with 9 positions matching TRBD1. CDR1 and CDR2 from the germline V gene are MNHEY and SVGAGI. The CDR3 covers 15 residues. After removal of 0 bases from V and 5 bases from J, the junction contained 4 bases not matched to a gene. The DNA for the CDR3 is TGTGCCAGCAGTTACTCGTACAGGGGGCAATATGGCTACACCTTC. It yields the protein CASSYSYRGQYGYTF.

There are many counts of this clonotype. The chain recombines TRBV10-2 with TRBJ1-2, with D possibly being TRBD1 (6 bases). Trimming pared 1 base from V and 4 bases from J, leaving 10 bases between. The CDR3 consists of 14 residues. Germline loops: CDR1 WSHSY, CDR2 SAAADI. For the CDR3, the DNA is TGCGCCAGCAGTGAGTTTCAGGGGAGCTATGGCTACACCTTC. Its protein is CASSEFQGSYGYTF.

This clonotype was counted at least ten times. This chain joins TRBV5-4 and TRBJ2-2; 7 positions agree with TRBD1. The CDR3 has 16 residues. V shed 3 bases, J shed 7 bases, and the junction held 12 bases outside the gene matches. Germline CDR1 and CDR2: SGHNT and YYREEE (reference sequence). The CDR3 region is CASSSSPTGLGGELFF. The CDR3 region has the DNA TGTGCCAGCAGCTCCTCTCCGACAGGGTTGGGCGGGGAGCTGTTTTTT. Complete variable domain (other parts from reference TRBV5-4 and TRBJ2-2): ETGVTQSPTHLIKTRGQQVTLRCSSQSGHNTVSWYQQALGQGPQFIFQYYREEENGRGNFPPRFSGLQFPNYSSELNVNALELDDSALYLCASSSSPTGLGGELFFGEGSRLTVL.

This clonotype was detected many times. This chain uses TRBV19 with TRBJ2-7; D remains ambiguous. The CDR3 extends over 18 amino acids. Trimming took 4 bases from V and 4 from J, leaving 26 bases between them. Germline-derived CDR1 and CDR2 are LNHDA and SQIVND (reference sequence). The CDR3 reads CASSTYKGRSSIGYEQYF. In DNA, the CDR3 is TGTGCCAGTAGTACCTATAAAGGACGGTCATCAATCGGATACGAGCAGTACTTC.

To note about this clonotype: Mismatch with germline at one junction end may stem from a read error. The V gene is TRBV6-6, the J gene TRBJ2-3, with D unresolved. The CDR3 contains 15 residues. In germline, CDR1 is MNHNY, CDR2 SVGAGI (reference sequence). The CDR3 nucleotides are TGTGCCAGCAGTGACTCGCTCCAGGCCTCAGATACGCAGTATTTT. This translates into CASSDSLQASDTQYF.

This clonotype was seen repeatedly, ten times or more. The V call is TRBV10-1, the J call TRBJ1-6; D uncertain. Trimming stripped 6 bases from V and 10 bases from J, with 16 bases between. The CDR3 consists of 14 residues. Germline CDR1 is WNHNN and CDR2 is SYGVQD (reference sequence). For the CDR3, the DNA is TGCGCCAGCAGCGAGGATCCCTCAGCGTCACCCCTCCACTTT. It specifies CASSEDPSASPLHF.